This is a list of T cell receptor beta chains from one sample in a study of T cell changes during pregnancy in multiple sclerosis. The repertoire was sequenced with immunoSEQ multiplex PCR; TCRdb's copy has only in-frame clones and lacks some. The sample has over 55,000 clones, 85% to 95% seen once. Sequenced here: CD8+ T cells from peripheral blood mononuclear cells, sampled in the third trimester of pregnancy. The source is a female donor with multiple sclerosis, enrolled in a pregnancy study. The CDR3 runs from the conserved cysteine through the conserved F or W. The order of the fields is D gene, clone size, V gene, J gene, CDR3 DNA, CDR3 protein. The D gene is left open where the match is weak. Expanded clones are given a class, and other clones once, few, many or no size at all.

D gene: TRBD1; clone size: NA; V gene: TRBV9; J gene: TRBJ2-7; CDR3 DNA: TGTGCCAGCAGCGTAGGACAGGGGGCGGCCTACGAGCAGTACTTC; CDR3 protein: CASSVGQGAAYEQYF
D gene: TRBD2; clone size: NA; V gene: TRBV6-6; J gene: TRBJ2-1; CDR3 DNA: TGTGCCAGCAGTTACCCAGGACTAGTTATAAATGAGCAGTTCTTC; CDR3 protein: CASSYPGLVINEQFF
D gene: NA; clone size: NA; V gene: TRBV9; J gene: TRBJ2-1; CDR3 DNA: TGTGCCAGCAGCGTAGTTCCGCGGGGCCCCCTCAATGAGCAGTTCTTC; CDR3 protein: CASSVVPRGPLNEQFF
D gene: TRBD1; clone size: NA; V gene: TRBV29-1; J gene: TRBJ1-1; CDR3 DNA: TGCAGCGTTGAAGACCGGGACAGAGACACTGAAGCTTTCTTT; CDR3 protein: CSVEDRDRDTEAFF
D gene: TRBD1; clone size: NA; V gene: TRBV7-9; J gene: TRBJ1-2; CDR3 DNA: TGTGCCAGCAGCGACGTATCGCAGGGGGCTAACGGAGATGGCTACACCTTC; CDR3 protein: CASSDVSQGANGDGYTF
D gene: TRBD2; clone size: NA; V gene: TRBV10-2; J gene: TRBJ2-1; CDR3 DNA: TGCGCCAGCAGTGACACTAGCGGGGAGGATGAGCAGTTCTTC; CDR3 protein: CASSDTSGEDEQFF
D gene: TRBD1; clone size: NA; V gene: TRBV27; J gene: TRBJ2-7; CDR3 DNA: TGTGCCAGCAGTTTATCGCCCGGGACAGGGGACCACGAGCAGTACTTC; CDR3 protein: CASSLSPGTGDHEQYF
D gene: TRBD2; clone size: once; V gene: TRBV5-1; J gene: TRBJ2-5; CDR3 DNA: TGCGCCAGCAGCGGAGCCAGCGGGAGGTACTTACAAGAGACCCAGTACTTC; CDR3 protein: CASSGASGRYLQETQYF
D gene: TRBD1; clone size: NA; V gene: TRBV7-3; J gene: TRBJ2-1; CDR3 DNA: TGTGCCAGCAGCTTCACACAGGGGGGTGAGCAGTTCTTC; CDR3 protein: CASSFTQGGEQFF
D gene: NA; clone size: NA; V gene: TRBV7-4; J gene: TRBJ1-1; CDR3 DNA: TGTGCCAACTATGACAGGCTCAACACTGAAGCTTTCTTT; CDR3 protein: CANYDRLNTEAFF
D gene: NA; clone size: NA; V gene: TRBV5-1; J gene: TRBJ1-2; CDR3 DNA: TGCGCCAGCACTCAGGGAGGCGAGCACTATGGCTACACCTTC; CDR3 protein: CASTQGGEHYGYTF
D gene: NA; clone size: NA; V gene: TRBV9; J gene: TRBJ1-1; CDR3 DNA: TGTGCCAGCAGCGTAGCTACTGGGAACAGGGAGAACACTGAAGCTTTCTTT; CDR3 protein: CASSVATGNRENTEAFF
D gene: NA; clone size: NA; V gene: TRBV13; J gene: TRBJ2-7; CDR3 DNA: TGTGCCAGCAGCTTAGACAATTACGAGCAGTACTTC; CDR3 protein: CASSLDNYEQYF
D gene: NA; clone size: NA; V gene: TRBV5-1; J gene: TRBJ2-3; CDR3 DNA: TGCGCCAGCAGCTTGCACTTCACAGATACGCAGTATTTT; CDR3 protein: CASSLHFTDTQYF
D gene: NA; clone size: NA; V gene: TRBV2; J gene: TRBJ1-5; CDR3 DNA: TGTGCCAGCAGTGAACAGGGGACTAGCAATCAGCCCCAGCATTTT; CDR3 protein: CASSEQGTSNQPQHF
D gene: NA; clone size: NA; V gene: TRBV27; J gene: TRBJ1-5; CDR3 DNA: TGTGCCAGCAGTTTAAGACAGGGCAATCAGCCCCAGCATTTT; CDR3 protein: CASSLRQGNQPQHF
D gene: TRBD1; clone size: few; V gene: TRBV11-2; J gene: TRBJ2-2; CDR3 DNA: TGTGCCAGCAGCTTCCCCGGGACAGGGGTGTCCGGGGAGCTGTTTTTT; CDR3 protein: CASSFPGTGVSGELFF
D gene: NA; clone size: NA; V gene: TRBV25-1; J gene: TRBJ2-7; CDR3 DNA: TGTGCCAGCAGGGAGGGGTACGAGCAGTACTTC; CDR3 protein: CASREGYEQYF
D gene: TRBD1; clone size: NA; V gene: TRBV19; J gene: TRBJ2-5; CDR3 DNA: TGTGCCAGTAGGGAAGGGACAGGGGATTCGGAGACCCAGTACTTC; CDR3 protein: CASREGTGDSETQYF
D gene: TRBD1; clone size: NA; V gene: TRBV29-1; J gene: TRBJ2-7; CDR3 DNA: TGCAGCGTCATCCGGGACAGCTACGAGCAGTACTTC; CDR3 protein: CSVIRDSYEQYF
D gene: NA; clone size: NA; V gene: TRBV29-1; J gene: TRBJ2-3; CDR3 DNA: TGCAGTGTACCGGGACTCATCACAGATACGCAGTATTTT; CDR3 protein: CSVPGLITDTQYF
D gene: TRBD2; clone size: NA; V gene: TRBV7-2; J gene: TRBJ2-2; CDR3 DNA: TGTGCCAGCAGCGACGGGGGGGCCGGGGAGCTGTTTTTT; CDR3 protein: CASSDGGAGELFF
D gene: NA; clone size: NA; V gene: TRBV29-1; J gene: TRBJ2-7; CDR3 DNA: TGCAGCGTTGAAGGGGCAGGAGAGCAGTACTTC; CDR3 protein: CSVEGAGEQYF